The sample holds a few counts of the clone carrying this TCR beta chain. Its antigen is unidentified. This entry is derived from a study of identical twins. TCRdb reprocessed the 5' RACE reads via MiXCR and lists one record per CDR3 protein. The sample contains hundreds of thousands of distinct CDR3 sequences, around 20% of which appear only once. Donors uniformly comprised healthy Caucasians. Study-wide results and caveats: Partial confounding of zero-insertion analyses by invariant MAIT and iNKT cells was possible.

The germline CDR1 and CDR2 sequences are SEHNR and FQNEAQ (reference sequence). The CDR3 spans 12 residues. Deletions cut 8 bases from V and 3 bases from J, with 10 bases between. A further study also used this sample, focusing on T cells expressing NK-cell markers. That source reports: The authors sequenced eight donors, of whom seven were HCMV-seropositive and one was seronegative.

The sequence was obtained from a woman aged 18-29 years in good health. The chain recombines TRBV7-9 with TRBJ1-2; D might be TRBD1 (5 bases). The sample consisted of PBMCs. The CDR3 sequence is CASEGDDYGYTF. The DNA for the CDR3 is TGTGCCAGCGAAGGGGACGACTATGGCTACACCTTC.